This T cell receptor (beta chain) originates from a study of OX40 agonist ivuxolimab in advanced cancers. Study-wide background: In this cohort, patients received ivuxolimab, an agonistic anti-OX40 (CD134) antibody.

Libraries were prepared by immunoSEQ multiplex PCR; TCRdb keeps only in-frame clonotypes and omits some of them. The table records tens of thousands of clones, approximately 86% of them present only once. The junction had 9 bases not matched to a gene; V was cut back by 6 bases and J by 3 bases. Germline-derived CDR1 and CDR2 are SGDLS and YYNGEE. The CDR3 runs 15 residues. Study results and caveats: On average, a greater number of expanded clones characterised CD8+ T cells relative to CD4+.

Sampling times: baseline, cycle 4 day 1, cycle 7 day 1. With regard to this clone: Its antigen is not identified.

The clonotype originates from an adult with an advanced solid tumor such as melanoma, head and neck, liver or kidney cancer. This specimen consisted of CD4+ or CD8+ T cells sorted from blood, obtained in a trial of the OX40 agonist ivuxolimab. The chain joins TRBV9 to TRBJ2-5; 9 bases agree with TRBD1. The CDR3, as DNA: TGTGCCAGCACCCAGTCCGGGACAGGGAAAGAGACCCAGTACTTC. It yields the protein CASTQSGTGKETQYF.